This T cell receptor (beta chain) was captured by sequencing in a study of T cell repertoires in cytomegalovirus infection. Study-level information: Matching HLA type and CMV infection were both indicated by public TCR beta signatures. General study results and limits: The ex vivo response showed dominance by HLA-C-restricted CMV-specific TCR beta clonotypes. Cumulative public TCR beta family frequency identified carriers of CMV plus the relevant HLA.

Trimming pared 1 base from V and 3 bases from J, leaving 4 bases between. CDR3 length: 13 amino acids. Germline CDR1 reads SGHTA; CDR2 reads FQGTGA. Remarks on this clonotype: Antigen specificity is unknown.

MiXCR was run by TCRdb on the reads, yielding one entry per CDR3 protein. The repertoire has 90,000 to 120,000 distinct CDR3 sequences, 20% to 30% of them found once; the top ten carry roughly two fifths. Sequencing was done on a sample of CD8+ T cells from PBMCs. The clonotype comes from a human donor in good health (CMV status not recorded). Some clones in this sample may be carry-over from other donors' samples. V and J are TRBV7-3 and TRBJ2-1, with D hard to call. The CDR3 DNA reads TGTGCCAGCAGCTTAAGTAACTACAATGAGCAGTTCTTC. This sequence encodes CASSLSNYNEQFF.